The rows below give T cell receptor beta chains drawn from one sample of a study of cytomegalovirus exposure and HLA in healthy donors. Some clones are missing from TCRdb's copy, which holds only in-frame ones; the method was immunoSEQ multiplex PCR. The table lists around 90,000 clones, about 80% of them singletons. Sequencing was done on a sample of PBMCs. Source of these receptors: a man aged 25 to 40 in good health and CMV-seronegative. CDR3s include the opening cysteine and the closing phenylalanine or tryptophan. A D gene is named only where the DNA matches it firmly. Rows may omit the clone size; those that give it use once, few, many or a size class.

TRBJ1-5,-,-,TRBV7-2,CASSPQLSGGDSNQPQHF,TGTGCCAGCAGCCCCCAACTGTCAGGAGGGGATAGCAATCAGCCCCAGCATTTT
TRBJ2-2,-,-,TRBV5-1,CASSLATGNTGELFF,TGCGCCAGCAGCTTGGCTACAGGGAACACCGGGGAGCTGTTTTTT
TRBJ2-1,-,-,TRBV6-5,CASMNHPGLYNEQFF,TGTGCCAGCATGAACCATCCCGGTCTCTACAATGAGCAGTTCTTC
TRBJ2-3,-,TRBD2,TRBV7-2,CATGAGGREDTQYF,TGTGCCACCGGGGCGGGGGGACGAGAGGATACGCAGTATTTT
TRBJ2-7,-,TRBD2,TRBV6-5,CASSYSRGGTYEQYF,TGTGCCAGCAGTTACTCGCGGGGGGGCACCTACGAGCAGTACTTC
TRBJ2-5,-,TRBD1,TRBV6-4,CASSDSPGQGLPMYF,TGTGCCAGCAGTGACTCCCCGGGACAGGGCCTCCCAATGTACTTC
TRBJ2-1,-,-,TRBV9,CASSAGTSNEQFF,TGTGCCAGCAGCGCCGGGACATCAAATGAGCAGTTCTTC
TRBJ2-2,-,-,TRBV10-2,CASSEGVTGELFF,TGCGCCAGCAGTGAAGGAGTCACCGGGGAGCTGTTTTTT
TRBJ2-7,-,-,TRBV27,CASRSAQGASYKQYF,TGTGCCAGCAGGTCGGCTCAAGGGGCCTCATATAAGCAGTACTTC
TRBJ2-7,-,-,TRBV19,CASSIGGSGSSSYEQYF,TGTGCCAGTAGTATAGGGGGCAGCGGGTCGAGCTCCTACGAGCAGTACTTC
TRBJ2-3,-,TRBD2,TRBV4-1,CASSQNGGDTQYF,TGCGCCAGCAGCCAGAACGGGGGGGATACGCAGTATTTT
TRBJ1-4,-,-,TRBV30,CAWSSSALGGEKLFF,TGTGCCTGGAGTTCCTCGGCCCTCGGAGGTGAAAAACTGTTTTTT
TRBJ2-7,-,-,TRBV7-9,CASTSTGYEQYF,TGTGCCAGCACTAGTACCGGCTACGAGCAGTACTTC
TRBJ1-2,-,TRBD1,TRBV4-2,CASSQEGQGEDGYTF,TGTGCCAGCAGCCAAGAGGGACAGGGGGAGGATGGCTACACCTTC
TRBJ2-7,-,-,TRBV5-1,CASSFGEGVRWEQYF,TGCGCCAGCAGCTTCGGAGAGGGAGTTCGTTGGGAGCAGTACTTC
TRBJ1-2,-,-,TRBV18,CASSPPGRQTNYGYTF,TGTGCCAGCTCACCACCAGGCAGGCAAACAAACTATGGCTACACCTTC
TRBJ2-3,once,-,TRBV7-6,CASSFAYSTDTQYF,TGTGCCAGCAGCTTCGCGTACAGCACAGATACGCAGTATTTT
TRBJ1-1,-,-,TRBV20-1,CSQGSSTEAFF,TGCAGTCAGGGTTCCTCCACTGAAGCTTTCTTT
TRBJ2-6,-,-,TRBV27,CASSPLGKGSGANVLTF,TGTGCCAGCAGTCCCTTGGGGAAGGGGTCTGGGGCCAACGTCCTGACTTTC
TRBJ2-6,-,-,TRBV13,CASSLGWGGGRNVLTF,TGTGCCAGCAGCTTAGGTTGGGGCGGGGGCCGCAACGTCCTGACTTTC
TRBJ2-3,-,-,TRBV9,CASSGGPAPTDTQYF,TGTGCCAGCTCCGGGGGGCCAGCCCCAACAGATACGCAGTATTTT
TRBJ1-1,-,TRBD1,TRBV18,CASSLGQGPAFF,TGTGCCAGCTCACTGGGACAGGGGCCAGCTTTCTTT
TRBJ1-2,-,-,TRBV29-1,CSVVSGPLGYTF,TGCAGCGTTGTATCTGGGCCCCTAGGCTACACCTTC
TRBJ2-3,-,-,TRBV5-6,CASSSAETGLTTDTQYF,TGTGCCAGCAGCTCCGCCGAAACAGGGCTTACGACAGATACGCAGTATTTT